This T cell receptor (beta chain) was found in a study of blood T cell repertoires in COVID-19. J was trimmed by 5 bases and V by 5 bases; bases with no gene match: 11. Germline lookup yields CDR1 LNHDA and CDR2 SQIVND (reference sequence). This CDR3 comprises 16 residues. The table came from immunoSEQ multiplex PCR; TCRdb's copy has only in-frame clones and leaves some out. The sample lists approximately 120,000 clones, over 75% seen once, with about 7% in the top ten. The sequence came from a man aged 80 or over with active or convalescent COVID-19. Sequences were obtained from peripheral blood. The chain recombines TRBV19 with TRBJ1-4, with 7 nucleotides matching TRBD1. In DNA, the CDR3 is TGTGCCAGTAGTCTATCGACAGGGCGAGTAAATGAAAAACTGTTTTTT. As protein: CASSLSTGRVNEKLFF.